A single sample is the source of the 20 T cell receptor beta chains below, sequenced in a study of blood T cell repertoires in COVID-19. Measured with immunoSEQ multiplex PCR; TCRdb has only the in-frame clones, and not every one. The sample lists 120,000 to 150,000 clones; around 84% were seen once. The sample comprised peripheral blood. These receptors were collected from a man aged 55 to 69 with active or convalescent COVID-19.

For this clone: This may stem from a read error, because a much larger clone lies one nucleotide away. The rearrangement joins TRBV27 to TRBJ2-2; 7 nucleotides line up with TRBD2. In germline, CDR1 is MNHEY, CDR2 SMNVEV (reference sequence). J lost 1 base, V lost 6 bases, and 2 bases had no gene match. The CDR3 spans 14 residues. For the CDR3, the DNA is TGTGCCAGCAGGTCTAGCGGGAACACCGGGGAGCTGTTTTTT. It specifies CASRSSGNTGELFF.

The chain has TRBV11-2 and TRBJ2-7; the match to TRBD1 covers 9 bases. Trimming cost V 7 bases and J 9 bases; bases outside gene matches: 10. This CDR3 region has 13 residues. Germline V gene lookup returns CDR1 SGHAT and CDR2 FQNNGV. The CDR3 DNA follows: TGTGCCAGCACGCGGGACAGGGAGGGTGGGCAGTACTTC. Protein sequence: CASTRDREGGQYF.

The chain carries TRBV6-6 and TRBJ2-7; TRBD1 aligns across 7 bases. The CDR3 totals 13 residues. The germline V gene has CDR1 MNHNY and CDR2 SVGAGI (reference sequence). V was clipped by 7 bases and J by 0 bases; unmatched bases: 3. The CDR3 loop reads CASNRDSSYEQYF. CDR3 nucleotides: TGTGCCAGCAATAGGGACAGCTCCTACGAGCAGTACTTC.

V usage is TRBV18 and J usage is TRBJ2-2, with 10 bases identical to TRBD2. The CDR3 runs to 20 residues. Germline V gene data show CDR1 as KGHSH and CDR2 as LQKENI. J gave up 2 bases and V 0 bases, and 12 bases lay outside the gene matches. CDR3 region: CASSPPVFSGRAVNTGELFF. The CDR3 DNA reads as TGTGCCAGCTCACCACCGGTCTTCAGCGGGAGGGCTGTCAACACCGGGGAGCTGTTTTTT.

The chain joins TRBV24-1 to TRBJ2-2, with D tentatively TRBD2 (7 bases). This CDR3 is 15 amino acids long. CDR1 and CDR2 from the germline V gene are KGHDR and SFDVKD. Deletions cut 10 bases from V and 7 bases from J, with 21 bases between. CDR3 sequence reads: CATRGAQRDGGELFF. The CDR3 DNA is TGTGCCACTAGGGGGGCCCAGCGGGATGGCGGGGAGCTGTTTTTT.

A few counts support this clone. The chain joins TRBV5-1 to TRBJ2-7, with D possibly matching TRBD2 (8 bases). The CDR3 has 14 amino acids. V gave up 6 bases and J gave up 5 bases, with 18 bases separating them. The germline V gene encodes CDR1 SGHRS and CDR2 YFSETQ. The CDR3 bases are TGCGCCAGCACCCCGGGAGGGGGCGAGGACGAGCAGTACTTC. This codes for CASTPGGGEDEQYF.

This clone appeared a single time. The junction and the germline gene differ at one end; a read error may be behind it. The rearrangement links TRBV7-2 to TRBJ2-1; D gene ambiguous. The germline V gene has CDR1 SGHTA and CDR2 FQGNSA. This CDR3 is built from 12 residues. The CDR3 loop is CEKRRAYNEQFF. CDR3 nucleotides: TGCGAGAAGCGCCGGGCCTACAATGAGCAGTTCTTC.

The rearrangement uses TRBV5-1 and TRBJ1-2; a weak D match, TRBD1 (5 bases). The V end was cut by 2 bases, the J end by 4 bases, with 12 bases between. Germline CDR1 is SGHRS and CDR2 is YFSETQ. The length of the CDR3 is 14 residues. The CDR3 loop is CASSFEGASYGYTF. CDR3 bases: TGCGCCAGCAGCTTTGAAGGGGCTAGCTATGGCTACACCTTC.

The rearrangement links TRBV27 to TRBJ2-1, with a possible D match to TRBD2 (6 bases). Germline assignment: CDR1 MNHEY and CDR2 SMNVEV (reference sequence). Trimming removed 5 bases from V and 3 bases from J, with 14 bases in between. CDR3 length: 15 residues. CDR3: CASSRPAGRYNEQFF. CDR3 DNA sequence: TGTGCCAGCAGTCGCCCAGCGGGCCGCTACAATGAGCAGTTCTTC.

The V call is TRBV2, the J call TRBJ1-6, with a weak D call TRBD1 (5 bases). The germline CDR1 and CDR2 sequences are SNHLY and FYNNEI. CDR3 size: 13 residues. CDR3: CAEAPGSGSPLHF. CDR3 nucleotides: TGTGCGGAAGCCCCAGGGTCCGGATCACCCCTCCACTTT.

The rearrangement joins TRBV11-2 to TRBJ2-7; no clear D. From germline, CDR1 is SGHAT and CDR2 FQNNGV. The germline V and J ends were trimmed by 0 bases and 3 bases, with 6 bases remaining between them. This CDR3 is built from 13 residues. CDR3 bases: TGTGCCAGCAGCTTAGATAACGGCTACGAGCAGTACTTC. This sequence encodes CASSLDNGYEQYF. The variable domain in full, completed from reference TRBV11-2 and TRBJ2-7, reads EAGVAQSPRYKIIEKRQSVAFWCNPISGHATLYWYQQILGQGPKLLIQFQNNGVVDDSQLPKDRFSAERLKGVDSTLKIQPAKLEDSAVYLCASSLDNGYEQYFGPGTRLTVT.

The V call is TRBV7-6, the J call TRBJ1-1, with D perhaps matching TRBD1 (6 bases). This CDR3 comprises 13 residues. V was cut by 1 base and J by 5 bases, with 8 bases left in between. CDR1 and CDR2 (germline): SGHVS, FNYEAQ. In DNA, the CDR3 is TGTGCCAGCAGCTTAGGAGGGGGAACTGAAGCTTTCTTT. It specifies CASSLGGGTEAFF.

The chain has TRBV10-1 and TRBJ2-7; 7 bases fit TRBD2. The CDR3 contains 14 residues. The junction had 8 bases not matched to a gene; V was cut back by 6 bases and J by 3 bases. Germline CDR1 reads WNHNN; CDR2 reads SYGVQD (reference sequence). This CDR3 is CASSLPGGDYEQYF. The CDR3 coding sequence is TGCGCCAGCAGCCTTCCGGGGGGAGACTACGAGCAGTACTTC.

This clone was seen more than once but under ten times. The chain carries TRBV19 and TRBJ2-7; TRBD2 aligns across 7 bases. With V trimmed by 3 bases and J by 5 bases, 4 bases remained unmatched. Germline CDR1 LNHDA, CDR2 SQIVND (reference sequence). The CDR3 totals 13 residues. DNA of the CDR3: TGTGCCAGTAGTATTTCTAGCGGCGACGAGCAGTACTTC. This gives the protein CASSISSGDEQYF.

V gene TRBV5-1 combines with J gene TRBJ1-1, with 7 positions matching TRBD1. The V gene's germline CDR1 is SGHRS and CDR2 YFSETQ. The CDR3 runs to 15 residues. V shed 2 bases, J shed 2 bases, and the junction held 6 bases outside the gene matches. CDR3 bases: TGCGCCAGCAGCTTTCAGGGGGGCTCTAACACTGAAGCTTTCTTT. Its translation: CASSFQGGSNTEAFF. The complete variable domain, with remaining parts taken from reference TRBV5-1 and TRBJ1-1, reads KAGVTQTPRYLIKTRGQQVTLSCSPISGHRSVSWYQQTPGQGLQFLFEYFSETQRNKGNFPGRFSGRQFSNSRSEMNVSTLELGDSALYLCASSFQGGSNTEAFFGQGTRLTVV.

V and J are TRBV18 and TRBJ2-2; maybe TRBD1 (5 bases). The V gene's germline CDR1 is KGHSH and CDR2 LQKENI. Trimming pared 3 bases from V and 7 bases from J, leaving 9 bases between. This CDR3 has 13 amino acids. The CDR3 protein is CASSPGRGGELFF. As DNA, the CDR3 is TGTGCCAGCTCACCGGGGCGAGGCGGGGAGCTGTTTTTT.

The J gene is TRBJ2-7, the V gene TRBV19; a weak D match, TRBD2 (6 bases). The V end was cut by 10 bases, the J end by 4 bases, with 20 bases between. From germline, CDR1 is LNHDA and CDR2 SQIVND (reference sequence). The CDR3 covers 14 residues. CDR3 sequence reads: CATSGGPWEYEQYF. CDR3 DNA sequence: TGTGCCACCTCCGGGGGACCTTGGGAATACGAGCAGTACTTC.

The rearrangement links TRBV4-3 to TRBJ2-3; D is perhaps TRBD2 (5 bases). The CDR3 sequence is 14 residues long. Per the germline V gene, CDR1 is LGHNA and CDR2 is YSLEER. Trimming removed 1 base at V and 7 bases at J, with 12 bases between. CDR3 region: CASSQGASFNTQYF. The CDR3 DNA reads TGCGCCAGCAGCCAAGGCGCTAGCTTTAATACGCAGTATTTT.

This sequence joins TRBV19 and TRBJ1-2, with 7 positions matching TRBD1. CDR3 length equals 13 residues. Germline V lookup: CDR1 LNHDA, CDR2 SQIVND (reference sequence). After removal of 4 bases from V and 5 bases from J, the junction contained 4 bases not matched to a gene. The CDR3 reads CASSRDRTYGYTF. The CDR3 DNA follows: TGTGCCAGTAGTAGGGACAGAACTTATGGCTACACCTTC. The full variable domain, with the rest looked up from reference TRBV19 and TRBJ1-2, is DGGITQSPKYLFRKEGQNVTLSCEQNLNHDAMYWYRQDPGQGLRLIYYSQIVNDFQKGDIAEGYSVSREKKESFPLTVTSAQKNPTAFYLCASSRDRTYGYTFGSGTRLTVV.

This chain links TRBV5-1 with TRBJ2-7, with D possibly TRBD2 on 6 matching bases. This CDR3 comprises 16 residues. Germline lookup yields CDR1 SGHRS and CDR2 YFSETQ. V was pared by 3 bases and J by 4 bases, with 20 bases between. The CDR3 here is CASSSLGLSPGYEQYF. CDR3 bases: TGCGCCAGCAGCTCCCTGGGACTTTCCCCCGGGTACGAGCAGTACTTC.